One TCR beta chain is described in this entry. The germline gives CDR1 MNHEY, CDR2 SMNVEV (reference sequence). This CDR3 spans 14 amino acids. The data belong to a study of sequential checkpoint blockade in melanoma. Treatment in this sample: randomized to nivolumab then ipilimumab (arm A) or the reverse (arm B). DNA-damaging chemotherapy had not been given to any patient beforehand. Live CD3+CD8+ CD19− CD56− cells were sorted from PBMCs. Sequencing was performed with immunoSEQ multiplex PCR; in TCRdb, only in-frame clones are kept and a portion is missing. The table shows some 6,100 clones, with 50% to 70% occurring only once.

The sample here was CD8+ T cells sorted from blood (inferred from file names), taken from a patient given nivolumab and ipilimumab in sequence. The V and J genes are TRBV27 and TRBJ2-5; possibly TRBD1 for D (6 bases). Near its end, the DNA agrees better with TRBJ2-7, so the J call may be wrong. The sequence was collected from a human donor with melanoma. The CDR3 nucleotides read TGTGCCAGCAGTTTAGGCCAGGGGTTCTACGAGCAGTACTTC. Its translation: CASSLGQGFYEQYF.